The next 25 T cell receptor beta chains were all read from a single sample in a study of T cell responses to AZD1222 COVID-19 vaccine. Generated by immunoSEQ multiplex PCR, the TCRdb table keeps only in-frame clones and is missing some. The sample has 100,000 to 150,000 clones, 89% seen once. Source: peripheral blood, taken on day 0 of AZD1222 vaccination. These receptors were taken from an adult in good health.

The chain recombines TRBV5-6 with TRBJ1-1, with unresolved D. V lost 0 bases, J lost 2 bases, and 17 bases lay in between. Germline CDR1 SGHDT, CDR2 YYEEEE. This CDR3 is 17 amino acids long. In DNA, the CDR3 is TGTGCCAGCAGCTTGGGGACGGTAGGAGACCCAAACACTGAAGCTTTCTTT. Encoded protein: CASSLGTVGDPNTEAFF.

The chain joins TRBV12-3 or TRBV12-4 to TRBJ1-5; D uncertain. The CDR3 is made up of 12 amino acids. Deletions cut 1 base from V and 9 bases from J, with 7 bases between. The CDR3 DNA reads TGTGCCAGCAGTTTAGTATCGGGGCCCCAGCATTTT. Encoded protein: CASSLVSGPQHF.

There are a few counts of this clone. The chain has TRBV19 and TRBJ1-2; tentatively, D is TRBD1 (6 bases). The length of the CDR3 is 15 residues. The germline V and J ends were trimmed by 0 bases and 8 bases, with 16 bases remaining between them. CDR1 is LNHDA, CDR2 SQIVND, per germline (reference sequence). The DNA of the CDR3 is TGTGCCAGTAGTATAGATAATTATCGGACAGCAGGCTACACCTTC. This translates into CASSIDNYRTAGYTF. Combining the CDR3 with reference TRBV19 and TRBJ1-2 gives the whole variable domain DGGITQSPKYLFRKEGQNVTLSCEQNLNHDAMYWYRQDPGQGLRLIYYSQIVNDFQKGDIAEGYSVSREKKESFPLTVTSAQKNPTAFYLCASSIDNYRTAGYTFGSGTRLTVV.

The chain employs TRBV7-2 and TRBJ1-2; D is possibly TRBD1 (6 bases). Germline lookup yields CDR1 SGHTA and CDR2 FQGNSA. The V end lost 6 bases, the J end lost 8 bases, and 19 bases lay between the germline ends. The CDR3 sequence is 14 residues long. The CDR3 nucleotides are TGTGCCAGCAGATATACGACGGGGGCGGCCGGCTACACCTTC. It is translated as CASRYTTGAAGYTF.

The chain recombines TRBV28 with TRBJ2-7; D is unclear. The CDR3 is 12 amino acids. The germline V gene encodes CDR1 MDHEN and CDR2 SYDVKM. The ends were cut back, 6 bases at V and 5 bases at J, with 11 bases in the middle. The CDR3 reads CASRLPQDEQYF. The CDR3 DNA sequence: TGTGCCAGCAGACTCCCTCAGGACGAGCAGTACTTC.

The rearrangement links TRBV10-3 to TRBJ2-7; the match to TRBD1 covers 8 bases. V lost 0 bases, J lost 4 bases, and 5 bases stayed unmatched. CDR3 length equals 15 residues. Germline loops: CDR1 ENHRY, CDR2 SYGVKD. In DNA, the CDR3 is TGTGCCATCAGTGAGTCGGGCAGGGGGCCTTACGAGCAGTACTTC. Protein sequence: CAISESGRGPYEQYF.

The rearrangement joins TRBV15 to TRBJ2-3; 11 nucleotides line up with TRBD2. Germline lookup yields CDR1 LNHNV and CDR2 YYDKDF (reference sequence). V was clipped by 6 bases and J by 1 base; unmatched bases: 3. This CDR3 is 15 amino acids long. The CDR3 is CATRFSGGGTDTQYF. CDR3 DNA sequence: TGTGCCACCAGGTTTAGCGGGGGGGGCACAGATACGCAGTATTTT. Looking up the rest from reference TRBV15 and TRBJ2-3 gives the full variable domain: DAMVIQNPRYQVTQFGKPVTLSCSQTLNHNVMYWYQQKSSQAPKLLFHYYDKDFNNEADTPDNFQSRRPNTSFCFLDIRSPGLGDTAMYLCATRFSGGGTDTQYFGPGTRLTVL.

This rearrangement joins TRBV3-1 (or the pseudogene TRBV3-2) to TRBJ1-1; D is unresolved. Germline V CDR1 and CDR2: LGHDT, YNNKEL (reference sequence). Trimming took 4 bases from V and 3 from J, leaving 12 bases between them. The CDR3 totals 14 residues. The CDR3 spells CASSPTLADTEAFF. CDR3 in DNA: TGTGCCAGCAGCCCCACCTTAGCGGACACTGAAGCTTTCTTT.

This chain joins TRBV6-1 and TRBJ1-1; 8 bases line up with TRBD1. Trimming took 2 bases from V and 11 from J; bases not matched to a gene: 7. The CDR3 extends over 13 amino acids. Germline V lookup: CDR1 MNHNS, CDR2 SASEGT. The CDR3 DNA reads as TGTGCCAGCAGTGAACAGGGGGCTGTGGGGGCTTTCTTT. Its translation: CASSEQGAVGAFF.

With regard to this clone: A read error may produce the germline difference seen at one junction end. The V and J genes are TRBV30 and TRBJ2-5, with 9 bases that match TRBD2. Germline CDR1 is GTSNPN and CDR2 is SVGIG (reference sequence). The CDR3 covers 13 residues. The CDR3 is CAWLTSGQGTQYF. CDR3 DNA sequence: TGTGCCTGGTTAACTAGCGGGCAAGGGACCCAGTACTTC.

The chain's CDR3 is CASSLGYDDRGQTEAFF. Here the CDR3 DNA reads TGCGCCAGCAGCTTGGGTTACGATGACAGGGGGCAAACTGAAGCTTTCTTT. This rearrangement joins TRBV5-1 to TRBJ1-1; 10 bases are shared with TRBD1. CDR3 length: 17 residues. The germline gives CDR1 SGHRS, CDR2 YFSETQ. Germline trimming cut 0 bases from V and 5 bases from J; bases unmatched to any gene: 10.

The chain recombines TRBV5-1 with TRBJ1-1, with a weak D call TRBD1 (6 bases). V lost 4 bases and J 1 base, leaving 11 bases between the germline ends. This CDR3 contains 14 residues. Germline V lookup: CDR1 SGHRS, CDR2 YFSETQ. CDR3 coding DNA: TGCGCCAGCAGCGCCTCGACAGGGAACACTGAAGCTTTCTTT. Amino acids: CASSASTGNTEAFF.

In this sample, this clone turned up a few times. The chain links TRBV7-9 to TRBJ2-2; D is unclear. Germline-derived CDR1 and CDR2 are SEHNR and FQNEAQ (reference sequence). CDR3 length: 14 residues. Trimming shortened V by 5 bases and J by 3 bases, and 10 bases separated the two germline ends. CDR3 sequence: CASSIQIYTGELFF. DNA for the CDR3: TGTGCCAGCAGCATTCAGATTTACACCGGGGAGCTGTTTTTT. Using reference TRBV7-9 and TRBJ2-2 for the parts outside the CDR3, the full variable domain is DTGVSQNPRHKITKRGQNVTFRCDPISEHNRLYWYRQTLGQGPEFLTYFQNEAQLEKSRLLSDRFSAERPKGSFSTLEIQRTEQGDSAMYLCASSIQIYTGELFFGEGSRLTVL.

CDR3 amino acids: CASSLVGGYGYTF. The CDR3, as DNA: TGTGCCAGCAGTTTGGTTGGGGGATATGGCTACACCTTC. V is TRBV6-4 and J is TRBJ1-2; D is possibly TRBD1 (5 bases). Deletions cut 5 bases from V and 5 bases from J, with 12 bases between. CDR3 length: 13 residues. The germline V gene has CDR1 MRHNA and CDR2 SNTAGT.

The chain is built from TRBV5-1 and TRBJ1-1, with a weak D call TRBD1 (5 bases). There are 12 residues in the CDR3. The germline CDR1 and CDR2 sequences are SGHRS and YFSETQ. V was shortened by 3 bases and J by 8 bases, with 11 bases between the two germline ends. CDR3 loop: CASSWAGGEAFF. In DNA form, the CDR3 reads TGCGCCAGCAGCTGGGCGGGGGGAGAAGCTTTCTTT. Based on the CDR3 plus reference TRBV5-1 and TRBJ1-1, the full variable domain is KAGVTQTPRYLIKTRGQQVTLSCSPISGHRSVSWYQQTPGQGLQFLFEYFSETQRNKGNFPGRFSGRQFSNSRSEMNVSTLELGDSALYLCASSWAGGEAFFGQGTRLTVV.

This clone was counted once. The chain combines TRBV3-1 (or the pseudogene TRBV3-2) with TRBJ1-4; perhaps TRBD1 as D (5 bases). Trimming removed 3 bases from V and 8 bases from J, with 16 bases in between. The CDR3 is made up of 15 amino acids. The germline V gene has CDR1 LGHDT and CDR2 YNNKEL (reference sequence). The CDR3 reads CASSHLGRDGEKLFF. For the CDR3, the DNA is TGTGCCAGCAGCCATCTAGGTAGGGACGGGGAAAAACTGTTTTTT.

The J gene is TRBJ2-2, the V gene TRBV9; 8 positions match TRBD2. V lost 4 bases, J lost 4 bases, and 3 bases stayed unmatched. Germline V gene data show CDR1 as SGDLS and CDR2 as YYNGEE. This CDR3 is built from 14 residues. CDR3 nucleotides: TGTGCCAGCAGCCCACGGGGGGGCACCGGGGAGCTGTTTTTT. As protein: CASSPRGGTGELFF.

The V call is TRBV6-5, the J call TRBJ1-2; 10 nucleotides line up with TRBD1. Germline trimming cut 9 bases from V and 4 bases from J; bases unmatched to any gene: 11. Per the germline V gene, CDR1 is MNHEY and CDR2 is SVGAGI. This CDR3 has 15 amino acids. The chain's CDR3 is CASRGGWTGGYGYTF. In DNA, the CDR3 is TGTGCCAGTAGGGGTGGTTGGACAGGGGGCTATGGCTACACCTTC.

This clone was recorded only once. The chain is built from TRBV20-1 and TRBJ2-7; no firm D call. V lost 3 bases, J lost 7 bases, and 10 bases lay in between. CDR3 length: 11 amino acids. The germline gives CDR1 DFQATT, CDR2 SNEGSKA (reference sequence). This CDR3 reads CSASGLREQYF. The CDR3 bases are TGCAGTGCTAGTGGCCTTAGGGAGCAGTACTTC.

The chain carries TRBV15 and TRBJ2-1; D possibly corresponds to TRBD2 (6 bases). The CDR3 has 16 amino acids. Germline V CDR1 and CDR2: LNHNV, YYDKDF (reference sequence). Between the trimmed V and J ends, which lost 8 bases and 0 bases, there was a span of 17 bases. The DNA of the CDR3 is TGTGCCACCCGTGCTAACGGGGGTAGCTCCTACAATGAGCAGTTCTTC. Amino acid sequence: CATRANGGSSYNEQFF.

This chain connects TRBV29-1 to TRBJ1-2; no definite D call. Germline V gene data show CDR1 as SQVTM and CDR2 as ANQGSEA. Trimming stripped 4 bases from V and 9 bases from J, with 15 bases between. The CDR3 loop spans 12 amino acids. The CDR3 bases are TGCAGCGTTGCCGTTCGGGAGCTCCGCTACACCTTC. It yields the protein CSVAVRELRYTF. Supplemented by reference TRBV29-1 and TRBJ1-2, the full variable domain reads SAVISQKPSRDICQRGTSLTIQCQVDSQVTMMFWYRQQPGQSLTLIATANQGSEATYESGFVIDKFPISRPNLTFSTLTVSNMSPEDSSIYLCSVAVRELRYTFGSGTRLTVV.

The chain recombines TRBV4-1 with TRBJ1-2, with D unresolved. This CDR3 has 17 amino acids. Trimming pared 2 bases from V and 1 base from J, leaving 17 bases between. CDR1 and CDR2 (germline): MGHRA, YSYEKL. DNA for the CDR3: TGCGCCAGCAGCCAACCGGCCGATCGAACGATTAACTATGGCTACACCTTC. As protein: CASSQPADRTINYGYTF.

The chain is built from TRBV6-4 and TRBJ1-1; TRBD1 is a possible D gene (5 bases). The CDR3 runs 13 residues. Germline loops: CDR1 MRHNA, CDR2 SNTAGT. Between the trimmed V and J ends, which lost 6 bases and 1 base, there was a span of 9 bases. This CDR3 is CASRQVGNTEAFF. Written as DNA, the CDR3 is TGTGCCAGCAGACAGGTGGGGAACACTGAAGCTTTCTTT.

The chain is built from TRBV6-5 and TRBJ2-7; no definite D call. The ends were cut back, 5 bases at V and 2 bases at J, with 10 bases in the middle. Germline values: CDR1 MNHEY, CDR2 SVGAGI. The CDR3 spans 13 residues. DNA of the CDR3: TGTGCCAGCAGTACTCCAGGAACCTACGAGCAGTACTTC. It translates to CASSTPGTYEQYF.

The chain recombines TRBV5-1 with TRBJ2-1, with D possibly being TRBD1 (5 bases). The CDR3 extends over 12 amino acids. Germline V lookup: CDR1 SGHRS, CDR2 YFSETQ. The V end lost 0 bases, the J end lost 7 bases, and 5 bases lay between the germline ends. The chain's CDR3 is CASSLGQNEQFF. The CDR3 bases are TGCGCCAGCAGCTTGGGACAGAATGAGCAGTTCTTC.